Listed below are T cell receptor beta chains from one sample, sequenced in a study of blood T cell repertoires in COVID-19. Only in-frame clones appear in the TCRdb table, and some are missing; sequencing was by immunoSEQ multiplex PCR. The table shows fewer than 250,000 clones, with around nine tenths occurring only once. Sequencing was performed on peripheral blood. The origin of the receptors is a young man with COVID-19, enrolled during active disease. Each CDR3 is given with its conserved first and last residue. The D gene is left open where the match is weak. Some rows have no size entry. The others give once, few or many, or a class for an expanded clone.

v_gene: TRBV6-5
abundance: once
j_gene: TRBJ1-3
d_gene: .
CDR3aa: CASMAGSFLNTIYF
CDR3nt: TGTGCCAGCATGGCAGGCTCCTTCTTAAACACCATATATTTT

v_gene: TRBV6-6
abundance: .
j_gene: TRBJ2-2
d_gene: .
CDR3aa: CASSYFQGSSGELFF
CDR3nt: TGTGCCAGCAGTTACTTCCAGGGGTCGTCCGGGGAGCTGTTTTTT

v_gene: TRBV4-1
abundance: .
j_gene: TRBJ2-5
d_gene: .
CDR3aa: CASSQDEAGWETQYF
CDR3nt: TGCGCCAGCAGCCAAGATGAGGCAGGGTGGGAGACCCAGTACTTC

v_gene: TRBV7-9
abundance: .
j_gene: TRBJ1-5
d_gene: .
CDR3aa: CASSLALGQLGDQPQHF
CDR3nt: TGTGCCAGCAGCTTAGCGCTTGGGCAGCTCGGGGATCAGCCCCAGCATTTT

v_gene: TRBV7-9
abundance: .
j_gene: TRBJ1-2
d_gene: TRBD1
CDR3aa: CASSSGQGYVGYGYTF
CDR3nt: TGTGCCAGCAGCTCCGGACAGGGGTACGTAGGCTATGGCTACACCTTC

v_gene: TRBV5-5
abundance: .
j_gene: TRBJ1-3
d_gene: .
CDR3aa: CASSPGTGTPTYF
CDR3nt: TGTGCCAGCAGCCCAGGAACAGGGACCCCTACCTATTTT

v_gene: TRBV2
abundance: .
j_gene: TRBJ1-3
d_gene: .
CDR3aa: CASSENRAGNTIYF
CDR3nt: TGTGCCAGCAGTGAGAACAGGGCCGGAAACACCATATATTTT

v_gene: TRBV27
abundance: .
j_gene: TRBJ1-1
d_gene: .
CDR3aa: CASSFEGYTEAFF
CDR3nt: TGTGCCAGCAGTTTCGAGGGATACACTGAAGCTTTCTTT

v_gene: TRBV30
abundance: .
j_gene: TRBJ1-1
d_gene: .
CDR3aa: CAWSPRGVETEAFF
CDR3nt: TGTGCCTGGAGTCCACGGGGGGTTGAGACTGAAGCTTTCTTT

v_gene: TRBV4-2
abundance: .
j_gene: TRBJ1-2
d_gene: .
CDR3aa: CASSQDRAGGGGYTF
CDR3nt: TGTGCCAGCAGCCAAGATAGGGCCGGGGGAGGTGGCTACACCTTC

v_gene: TRBV11-2
abundance: .
j_gene: TRBJ1-2
d_gene: .
CDR3aa: CASSDSTRVYGYTF
CDR3nt: TGTGCCAGCAGCGACAGTACCCGAGTCTATGGCTACACCTTC

v_gene: TRBV19
abundance: .
j_gene: TRBJ1-5
d_gene: TRBD1
CDR3aa: CASSPGQGAQPQHF
CDR3nt: TGTGCCAGTAGTCCGGGACAGGGGGCTCAGCCCCAGCATTTT

v_gene: TRBV7-9
abundance: few
j_gene: TRBJ1-1
d_gene: .
CDR3aa: CASSFIGGLNTEAFF
CDR3nt: TGTGCCAGCAGCTTCATCGGGGGGCTAAACACTGAAGCTTTCTTT

v_gene: TRBV4-1
abundance: .
j_gene: TRBJ2-1
d_gene: .
CDR3aa: CASSLKAGISYNEQFF
CDR3nt: TGCGCCAGCAGCCTGAAGGCAGGGATATCCTACAATGAGCAGTTCTTC

v_gene: TRBV9
abundance: .
j_gene: TRBJ2-3
d_gene: .
CDR3aa: CASSVEEGSSTDTQYF
CDR3nt: TGTGCCAGCAGCGTAGAGGAGGGGTCTAGCACAGATACGCAGTATTTT

v_gene: TRBV2
abundance: .
j_gene: TRBJ2-1
d_gene: TRBD2
CDR3aa: CATSGERGGNEQFF
CDR3nt: TGTGCCACCTCGGGGGAGCGGGGGGGTAATGAGCAGTTCTTC

v_gene: TRBV5-4
abundance: .
j_gene: TRBJ2-2
d_gene: .
CDR3aa: CASTNRANTGELFF
CDR3nt: TGTGCCAGCACTAACAGGGCGAACACCGGGGAGCTGTTTTTT

v_gene: TRBV6-1
abundance: .
j_gene: TRBJ2-2
d_gene: .
CDR3aa: CASSVAFGQYTGELFF
CDR3nt: TGTGCCAGCAGTGTCGCCTTCGGACAGTACACCGGGGAGCTGTTTTTT

v_gene: TRBV4-2
abundance: once
j_gene: TRBJ1-6
d_gene: .
CDR3aa: CASSQDIGGLNSPLHF
CDR3nt: TGTGCCAGCAGCCAAGATATTGGGGGGTTGAATTCACCCCTCCACTTT

v_gene: TRBV7-7
abundance: .
j_gene: TRBJ2-2
d_gene: TRBD2
CDR3aa: CASSSTRTSKNTGELFF
CDR3nt: TGTGCCAGCAGTTCAACAAGGACTAGCAAGAACACCGGGGAGCTGTTTTTT

v_gene: TRBV6-5
abundance: .
j_gene: TRBJ2-1
d_gene: TRBD2
CDR3aa: CASSYKERGVYNEQFF
CDR3nt: TGTGCCAGCAGTTACAAGGAGCGGGGGGTCTACAATGAGCAGTTCTTC

v_gene: TRBV4-2
abundance: .
j_gene: TRBJ1-3
d_gene: .
CDR3aa: CASSQERSSGNTIYF
CDR3nt: TGTGCCAGCAGCCAAGAGAGGAGCTCTGGAAACACCATATATTTT

v_gene: TRBV7-9
abundance: .
j_gene: TRBJ1-3
d_gene: .
CDR3aa: CASRLDRSSGNTIYF
CDR3nt: TGTGCCAGCAGGTTAGACAGGAGCTCTGGAAACACCATATATTTT

v_gene: TRBV28
abundance: .
j_gene: TRBJ1-2
d_gene: TRBD1
CDR3aa: CASSTRTGFPRGYTF
CDR3nt: TGTGCCAGCAGTACCCGGACAGGTTTCCCTCGTGGCTACACCTTC

v_gene: TRBV12-3/TRBV12-4
abundance: .
j_gene: TRBJ1-1
d_gene: .
CDR3aa: CASSFGQLDKAFF
CDR3nt: TGTGCCAGCAGTTTTGGACAGCTGGATAAAGCTTTCTTT

v_gene: TRBV15
abundance: .
j_gene: TRBJ1-5
d_gene: TRBD1
CDR3aa: CATSREGTETLTYQPQHF
CDR3nt: TGTGCCACCAGCAGAGAAGGGACAGAAACATTAACTTATCAGCCCCAGCATTTT

v_gene: TRBV7-6
abundance: .
j_gene: TRBJ1-5
d_gene: TRBD1
CDR3aa: CASSLDAGTVYSNQPQHF
CDR3nt: TGTGCCAGCAGCTTAGACGCCGGGACAGTTTATAGCAATCAGCCCCAGCATTTT

v_gene: TRBV5-1
abundance: once
j_gene: TRBJ2-7
d_gene: TRBD1
CDR3aa: CASSTGQDASYEQYF
CDR3nt: TGCGCCAGCAGCACCGGACAGGACGCCTCCTACGAGCAGTACTTC

v_gene: TRBV19
abundance: .
j_gene: TRBJ2-4
d_gene: TRBD1
CDR3aa: CASSSAAGGENIQYF
CDR3nt: TGTGCCAGTAGTTCAGCAGCAGGGGGTGAAAACATTCAGTACTTC

v_gene: TRBV7-2
abundance: .
j_gene: TRBJ1-5
d_gene: TRBD1
CDR3aa: CASRPGTGYNQPQHF
CDR3nt: TGTGCCAGCAGGCCCGGGACAGGGTACAATCAGCCCCAGCATTTT

v_gene: TRBV19
abundance: .
j_gene: TRBJ1-1
d_gene: TRBD1
CDR3aa: CASSIPGTEITEAFF
CDR3nt: TGTGCCAGTAGTATCCCCGGGACAGAGATCACTGAAGCTTTCTTT

v_gene: TRBV6-2/TRBV6-3
abundance: .
j_gene: TRBJ2-4
d_gene: TRBD1
CDR3aa: CASSLTGTDIQYF
CDR3nt: TGTGCCAGCAGTCTGACAGGGACGGACATTCAGTACTTC

v_gene: TRBV29-1
abundance: .
j_gene: TRBJ1-5
d_gene: .
CDR3aa: CSVGTQDSNQPQHF
CDR3nt: TGCAGCGTTGGGACACAAGATAGCAATCAGCCCCAGCATTTT

v_gene: TRBV10-2
abundance: .
j_gene: TRBJ2-1
d_gene: TRBD2
CDR3aa: CASSLRVAGGRPYNEQFF
CDR3nt: TGCGCCAGCAGCCTAAGGGTGGCGGGGGGGCGACCCTACAATGAGCAGTTCTTC

v_gene: TRBV6-1
abundance: .
j_gene: TRBJ1-6
d_gene: TRBD1
CDR3aa: CASSKGTGGMKTYNSPLHF
CDR3nt: TGTGCCAGCAGTAAAGGGACAGGGGGTATGAAAACCTATAATTCACCCCTCCACTTT

v_gene: TRBV6-4
abundance: .
j_gene: TRBJ1-5
d_gene: TRBD1
CDR3aa: CASSERQGHQPQHF
CDR3nt: TGTGCCAGCAGTGAACGACAGGGTCATCAGCCCCAGCATTTT

v_gene: TRBV4-1
abundance: once
j_gene: TRBJ1-1
d_gene: .
CDR3aa: CASSQVRRGKNTEAFF
CDR3nt: TGCGCCAGCAGCCAAGTTCGTAGGGGCAAGAACACTGAAGCTTTCTTT

v_gene: TRBV19
abundance: .
j_gene: TRBJ1-5
d_gene: .
CDR3aa: CASKGLWFGGGNQPQHF
CDR3nt: TGTGCCAGTAAAGGTCTTTGGTTCGGGGGGGGCAATCAGCCCCAGCATTTT

v_gene: TRBV30
abundance: .
j_gene: TRBJ2-2
d_gene: TRBD2
CDR3aa: CAWSRISGVVGELFF
CDR3nt: TGTGCCTGGAGCAGGATTAGCGGGGTGGTCGGGGAGCTGTTTTTT

v_gene: TRBV3-1/TRBV3-2
abundance: .
j_gene: TRBJ2-3
d_gene: .
CDR3aa: CASSQGGDTQYF
CDR3nt: TGTGCCAGCAGCCAGGGGGGAGATACGCAGTATTTT

v_gene: TRBV9
abundance: once
j_gene: TRBJ1-1
d_gene: TRBD1
CDR3aa: CASSVHRGTNTEAFF
CDR3nt: TGTGCCAGCAGCGTCCACAGGGGCACGAACACTGAAGCTTTCTTT

v_gene: TRBV10-1
abundance: .
j_gene: TRBJ1-1
d_gene: .
CDR3aa: CASSESRGVNTEAFF
CDR3nt: TGCGCCAGCAGTGAGTCGCGCGGGGTGAACACTGAAGCTTTCTTT

v_gene: TRBV28
abundance: once
j_gene: TRBJ1-1
d_gene: TRBD1
CDR3aa: CASSAPTGGHTEAFF
CDR3nt: TGTGCCAGCAGCGCCCCGACAGGGGGCCACACTGAAGCTTTCTTT

v_gene: TRBV9
abundance: .
j_gene: TRBJ2-3
d_gene: .
CDR3aa: CASTDRLTDTQYF
CDR3nt: TGTGCCAGCACAGACAGGTTGACAGATACGCAGTATTTT

v_gene: TRBV18
abundance: .
j_gene: TRBJ1-5
d_gene: TRBD1
CDR3aa: CASSPNTQGAGSNQPQHF
CDR3nt: TGTGCCAGCTCACCAAACACCCAGGGGGCAGGAAGCAATCAGCCCCAGCATTTT

v_gene: TRBV19
abundance: .
j_gene: TRBJ1-3
d_gene: .
CDR3aa: CASSIEWSSGNTIYF
CDR3nt: TGTGCCAGTAGTATTGAATGGAGCTCTGGAAACACCATATATTTT

v_gene: TRBV3-1/TRBV3-2
abundance: .
j_gene: TRBJ2-6
d_gene: TRBD1
CDR3aa: CASSQRTGGAGANVLTF
CDR3nt: TGTGCCAGCAGCCAAAGGACAGGGGGCGCTGGGGCCAACGTCCTGACTTTC

v_gene: TRBV3-1/TRBV3-2
abundance: .
j_gene: TRBJ2-4
d_gene: .
CDR3aa: CASSQVQENIQYF
CDR3nt: TGTGCCAGCAGCCAAGTACAGGAAAACATTCAGTACTTC

v_gene: TRBV7-7
abundance: .
j_gene: TRBJ1-1
d_gene: .
CDR3aa: CASSLRGNTEAFF
CDR3nt: TGTGCCAGCAGCTTACGGGGGAACACTGAAGCTTTCTTT